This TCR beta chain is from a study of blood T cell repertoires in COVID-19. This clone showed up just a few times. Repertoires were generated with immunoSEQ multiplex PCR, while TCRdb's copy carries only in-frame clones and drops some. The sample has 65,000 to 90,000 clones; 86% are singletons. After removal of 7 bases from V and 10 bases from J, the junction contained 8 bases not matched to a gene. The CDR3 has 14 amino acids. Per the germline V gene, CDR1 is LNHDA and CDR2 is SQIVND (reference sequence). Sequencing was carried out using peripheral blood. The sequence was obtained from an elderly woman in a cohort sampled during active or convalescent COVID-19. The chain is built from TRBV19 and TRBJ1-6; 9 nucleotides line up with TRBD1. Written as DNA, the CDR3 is TGTGCCAGTACACCGGACAGGGGAGGGTCACCCCTCCACTTT. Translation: CASTPDRGGSPLHF.